This TCR beta chain was captured by sequencing in a study of shared clonotypes between healthy human individuals. Study findings and constraints: Few donors restricted represented genetic and exposure-history diversity.

A remark on this clone: Its matching antigen is unknown.

Naivety among CD8 cells was defined by CD45RO negativity and positive CCR7 selection, thereby excluding terminally differentiated effector memory CD45RA+ cells. This CDR3 is built from 16 residues. The V end was cut by 5 bases, the J end by 0 bases, with 16 bases between. The germline CDR1 and CDR2 sequences are SGHVT and SQSDAQ. Some clones are missing from TCRdb's copy, which holds only in-frame ones; the method was immunoSEQ multiplex PCR. The data contain roughly 550,000 clones, nearly 97% of them seen just once; the ten biggest clones take up 0.11%. This TCR was recovered from a woman under 40 in good health. The source material was naive CD8+ T cells sorted from blood. V is TRBV7-4 and J is TRBJ1-1; D unclear. CDR3 in amino acids: CASSTGSVDVNTEAFF. CDR3 DNA sequence: TGTGCCAGCAGCACTGGTTCGGTCGACGTGAACACTGAAGCTTTCTTT.